This T cell receptor (beta chain) was documented in a study of blood T cells in healthy people across ages. Primed by a sample-barcoded 5' primer and a J-beta primer mix, a second PCR proceeded for 7 to 11 cycles. TCRdb re-analysed the 5' RACE reads in MiXCR, keeping a single row per CDR3 protein. This sample has 2 million or so distinct CDR3 sequences; less than 50% occur once, and the top ten carry more than 2%. CDR1 SEHNR and CDR2 FQNEAQ come from the germline V gene (reference sequence). V was trimmed by 7 bases and J by 0 bases, leaving 9 bases between them. The CDR3 has 13 residues. V usage is TRBV7-9 and J usage is TRBJ1-1, with no clear D. Sequenced sample: blood. This clonotype was obtained from a woman between 40 and 55 years old in good health. DNA for the CDR3: TGTGCCAGCACGGGTGGGGTGAACACTGAAGCTTTCTTT. This sequence encodes CASTGGVNTEAFF.